The T cell receptor beta chain under discussion was sequenced for a study of identical twins. General study points: Among out-of-frame alpha sequences shared by twins, low generation probability occurred in excess.

Comment on this clonotype: The antigen is not known.

This CDR3 spans 17 amino acids. Germline V gene data show CDR1 as SGHTA and CDR2 as FQGNSA. The J segment lost 6 bases and the V segment lost 1 base, leaving 6 bases of the junction unmatched. TCRdb analysed the 5' RACE reads with MiXCR anew, one entry per CDR3 protein. The sample carries around 95,000 distinct CDR3 sequences, 5.9% recorded once. V gene TRBV7-2 combines with J gene TRBJ2-3, with TRBD2 identical over 14 bases. The sequence was obtained from a woman in her forties or fifties in good health. Source material: memory T cells sorted from blood. CDR3 amino acids: CASSLGSRTSGRDTQYF. DNA of the CDR3: TGTGCCAGCAGCTTAGGTTCCCGGACTAGCGGGAGGGATACGCAGTATTTT.